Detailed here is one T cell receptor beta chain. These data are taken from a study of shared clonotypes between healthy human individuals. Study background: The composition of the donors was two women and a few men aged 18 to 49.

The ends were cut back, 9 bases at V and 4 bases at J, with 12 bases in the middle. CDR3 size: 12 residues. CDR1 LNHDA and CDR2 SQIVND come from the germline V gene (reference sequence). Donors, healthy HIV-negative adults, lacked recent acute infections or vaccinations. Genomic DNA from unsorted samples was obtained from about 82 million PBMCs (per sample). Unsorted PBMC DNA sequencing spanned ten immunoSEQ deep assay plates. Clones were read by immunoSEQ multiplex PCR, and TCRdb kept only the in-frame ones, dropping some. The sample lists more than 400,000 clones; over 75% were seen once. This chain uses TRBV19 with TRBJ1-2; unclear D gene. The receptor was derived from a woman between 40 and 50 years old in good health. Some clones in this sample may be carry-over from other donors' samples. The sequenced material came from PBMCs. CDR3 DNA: TGTGCCAGCCAAAGTGGGATCTATGGCTACACCTTC. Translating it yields CASQSGIYGYTF.